The 13 T cell receptor beta chains in this list originate from one sample, sequenced in a study of multiple sclerosis patients with progressive multifocal leukoencephalopathy (dated by TCRdb to about 2019). The time point label corresponds to: time of PML onset. This specimen's treatment or condition label, per the study, means: on natalizumab therapy at sampling. Libraries were made using the immunoSEQ multiplex PCR assay. Sourced from immuneACCESS, this table was stored by TCRdb with only in-frame sequences that have V and J called. A share of the clones is absent; for the studies checked, an unresolved V gene accounts for under half, and the remainder has no known explanation. This sample comprises approximately 29,000 clones, around 83% of them detected only once. 9.5% to 15% of the sample is held by the ten biggest clonotypes. Specimen: PBMCs, collected from a patient treated with natalizumab. The receptors derive from a woman aged 30 to 39 with progressive multifocal leukoencephalopathy.

This chain uses TRBV5-1 with TRBJ2-7; D gene unclear. CDR3 length: 14 residues. Deletions cut 4 bases from V and 2 bases from J, with 13 bases between. The germline gives CDR1 SGHRS, CDR2 YFSETQ. CDR3 amino acids: CASSLVARPYEQYF. CDR3 bases: TGCGCCAGCAGCCTGGTAGCCCGCCCCTACGAGCAGTACTTC. Combining the CDR3 with reference TRBV5-1 and TRBJ2-7 gives the whole variable domain KAGVTQTPRYLIKTRGQQVTLSCSPISGHRSVSWYQQTPGQGLQFLFEYFSETQRNKGNFPGRFSGRQFSNSRSEMNVSTLELGDSALYLCASSLVARPYEQYFGPGTRLTVT.

Note on this clone: Mismatch with germline at one junction end may stem from a read error. The rearrangement uses TRBV5-1 and TRBJ2-2; 12 bases are shared with TRBD1. This CDR3 has 18 residues. The germline V gene has CDR1 SGHRS and CDR2 YFSETQ. For the CDR3, the DNA is TGCGCCCGCAGCTTGGCCTTCGGAGGGACAGGGGGCTCCGGGGAGCTGTTTTTT. It is translated as CARSLAFGGTGGSGELFF.

In regard to this clone: Distinct nucleotide sequences in the sample also encode this CDR3. The chain combines TRBV11-3 with TRBJ1-3; possibly TRBD1 for D (5 bases). In germline, CDR1 is SGHNT, CDR2 YENEEA. Trimming removed 5 bases at V and 2 bases at J, with 13 bases between. The CDR3 has 15 residues. The CDR3, as DNA: TGTGCCAGCAGCCCTGGGCAGGGTCCTGGAAACACCATATATTTT. It specifies CASSPGQGPGNTIYF.

V gene TRBV10-1 combines with J gene TRBJ2-3; 9 nucleotides line up with TRBD1. CDR1 is WNHNN, CDR2 SYGVQD, per germline (reference sequence). CDR3 size: 13 residues. V trimming: 9 bases; J trimming: 4 bases; junction bases outside the gene matches: 5. The CDR3 DNA sequence: TGCGCCAGGGGACAGGGAGAATCAGATACGCAGTATTTT. Protein sequence: CARGQGESDTQYF.

This chain joins TRBV19 and TRBJ2-2; D perhaps matches TRBD1 (5 bases). CDR1 and CDR2 (germline): LNHDA, SQIVND (reference sequence). V was shortened by 4 bases and J by 0 bases, with 6 bases between the two germline ends. The CDR3 sequence is 14 residues long. The chain's CDR3 is CASSTGPNTGELFF. CDR3 bases: TGTGCCAGTAGTACAGGGCCGAACACCGGGGAGCTGTTTTTT.

About this clone itself: At one boundary the junction diverges from the germline segment, which might be a read error. This sequence joins TRBV2 and TRBJ1-2; 7 nucleotides match TRBD1. From germline, CDR1 is SNHLY and CDR2 FYNNEI. There are 16 residues in the CDR3. CDR3 sequence (DNA): TGTGCCAGCAGTGAGGGGGGAGGGGGCATTAACTATGGCCACACCTTC. Translated, it gives CASSEGGGGINYGHTF.

This clone occurred once. The chain links TRBV6-5 to TRBJ2-5, with 15 bases identical to TRBD2. The CDR3 covers 15 residues. The V and J ends lost 6 bases and 6 bases, in that order; junction bases with no gene match: 5. Germline CDR1 reads MNHEY; CDR2 reads SVGAGI. Here the CDR3 DNA reads TGTGCCAGCAGGACCGGACTAGCGGGGGGGAAGACCCAGTACTTC. This sequence encodes CASRTGLAGGKTQYF.

V gene TRBV11-2 combines with J gene TRBJ2-7; 8 bases are a match to TRBD1. The CDR3 runs 15 residues. Germline V gene lookup returns CDR1 SGHAT and CDR2 FQNNGV. Unmatched junction bases numbered 9, after V lost 6 bases and J lost 2 bases. CDR3 sequence: CASSHIGQGPYEQYF. In nucleotides, the CDR3 is TGTGCCAGCAGTCATATCGGACAGGGTCCCTACGAGCAGTACTTC.

This clone was counted a single time. This sequence joins TRBV5-1 and TRBJ2-1, with TRBD1 matching over 11 bases. Trimming removed 4 bases from V and 8 bases from J; junction bases left unmatched: 8. Per the germline V gene, CDR1 is SGHRS and CDR2 is YFSETQ. The CDR3 covers 15 residues. The chain's CDR3 is CASSPGQGAQDEQFF. The CDR3 nucleotides are TGCGCCAGCAGCCCCGGACAGGGGGCTCAAGATGAGCAGTTCTTC.

The chain is built from TRBV29-1 and TRBJ2-5, with 7 positions matching TRBD2. Per germline, CDR1 SQVTM and CDR2 ANQGSEA. J gave up 0 bases and V 6 bases, and 1 base lay outside the gene matches. The CDR3 has 12 residues. The CDR3 bases are TGCAGCGTGGGGACTAACCAAGAGACCCAGTACTTC. Protein: CSVGTNQETQYF.

This chain joins TRBV2 and TRBJ1-2; D unclear. The CDR3 contains 13 residues. Germline V gene sequence: CDR1 SNHLY, CDR2 FYNNEI. The germline V and J ends were trimmed by 3 bases and 4 bases, with 9 bases remaining between them. CDR3 coding DNA: TGTGCCAGCAGTGACTCGGCTGGCTATGGCTACACCTTC. Its protein product is CASSDSAGYGYTF.

The chain recombines TRBV29-1 with TRBJ2-1; unclear D gene. With 1 base removed from V and 4 bases from J, the gap between germline ends came to 5 bases. Germline assignment: CDR1 SQVTM and CDR2 ANQGSEA. This CDR3 spans 12 amino acids. CDR3 sequence reads: CSVEVGYNEQFF. In DNA, the CDR3 is TGCAGCGTTGAAGTTGGATACAATGAGCAGTTCTTC.

The CDR3, as DNA: TGTGCCAGCAGCTTGTCGGAAAACAAAAACATTCAGTACTTC. Translating gives CASSLSENKNIQYF. The chain has TRBV5-6 and TRBJ2-4; D remains unclear. The CDR3 is made up of 14 amino acids. V was pared by 1 base and J by 3 bases, with 8 bases between. Germline assignment: CDR1 SGHDT and CDR2 YYEEEE.